A selection of T cell receptor beta chains follows, all from one sample in a study of blood T cell repertoires in COVID-19. Sequencing used immunoSEQ multiplex PCR; TCRdb keeps in-frame clones, though not all of them. The sample records tens of thousands of clones, approximately 74% being singletons. Sequenced material: peripheral blood. The receptors were sampled from a man in his 70s with COVID-19, enrolled during active disease. Both conserved end residues are part of each CDR3. Each record gives: D gene, J gene, V gene, clone size, CDR3 protein, CDR3 DNA. A D gene is named only where the DNA matches it firmly. Some rows have no size entry. The others give once, few or many, or a class for an expanded clone.

>-|TRBJ1-3|TRBV19|-
CASTQGLSGNTIYF
TGTGCCAGCACCCAGGGGCTCTCTGGAAACACCATATATTTT
>-|TRBJ2-1|TRBV7-9|-
CASSRAGDEQFF
TGTGCCAGCAGCCGCGCGGGCGATGAGCAGTTCTTC
>-|TRBJ1-6|TRBV4-2|-
CASSQESPIRSSPLHF
TGTGCCAGCAGCCAAGAGTCTCCTATTAGGAGTTCACCCCTCCACTTT
>-|TRBJ2-5|TRBV25-1|few
CASRWGLETQYF
TGTGCCAGCAGGTGGGGGCTCGAGACCCAGTACTTC
>-|TRBJ2-7|TRBV11-2|-
CASSLTWSSYEQYF
TGTGCCAGCAGCTTAACCTGGAGCTCCTACGAGCAGTACTTC
>-|TRBJ2-1|TRBV11-2|-
CASSQRLATFFNEQFF
TGTGCCAGCAGCCAGCGCTTAGCCACCTTCTTCAATGAGCAGTTCTTC
>TRBD2|TRBJ2-2|TRBV4-3|-
CASSQESAGVINTGELFF
TGCGCCAGCAGCCAAGAATCGGCGGGGGTTATTAACACCGGGGAGCTGTTTTTT
>TRBD1|TRBJ2-3|TRBV7-9|once
CASSLGQGVISTDTQYF
TGTGCCAGCAGCTTGGGACAGGGGGTGATTAGCACAGATACGCAGTATTTT
>-|TRBJ2-7|TRBV19|few
CASSIGSDHEQYF
TGTGCCAGTAGTATAGGTAGCGACCACGAGCAGTACTTC
>-|TRBJ2-1|TRBV5-4|-
CASSPQILREIGRNEQFF
TGTGCCAGCAGCCCTCAAATATTACGGGAAATAGGCCGCAATGAGCAGTTCTTC
>-|TRBJ2-3|TRBV12-2|-
CASRFGLYETSGIGTDTQYF
TGTGCAAGTCGCTTTGGACTGTACGAGACTAGCGGGATCGGTACAGATACGCAGTATTTT
>TRBD2|TRBJ2-7|TRBV24-1|-
CATSDFSGPKTSSYEQYF
TGTGCCACCAGTGATTTTAGCGGGCCGAAGACTAGCTCCTACGAGCAGTACTTC
>-|TRBJ2-1|TRBV18|few
CASSPPLASNSYNEQFF
TGTGCCAGCTCACCACCCTTAGCGTCAAACTCCTACAATGAGCAGTTCTTC
>-|TRBJ2-7|TRBV5-6|once
CASSIGGFYEQYF
TGTGCCAGCAGCATAGGCGGGTTCTACGAGCAGTACTTC
>TRBD1|TRBJ2-7|TRBV5-8|-
CASSPFGTGDYEQYF
TGTGCCAGCAGCCCATTCGGGACAGGGGATTACGAGCAGTACTTC
>TRBD1|TRBJ1-6|TRBV9|-
CASSVGGTGGSPPLHF
TGTGCCAGCAGCGTAGGAGGGACAGGGGGCAGTCCACCCCTCCACTTT
>TRBD1|TRBJ1-2|TRBV6-1|-
CASSEGGGASYGYTF
TGTGCCAGCAGTGAAGGAGGGGGCGCTAGCTATGGCTACACCTTC
>-|TRBJ1-6|TRBV9|-
CASSVATEGSPLHF
TGTGCCAGCAGCGTAGCTACGGAGGGATCACCCCTCCACTTT
>-|TRBJ2-1|TRBV9|-
CASSLEAGTYNEQFF
TGTGCCAGCAGTCTAGAGGCGGGAACTTACAATGAGCAGTTCTTC
>-|TRBJ1-1|TRBV29-1|-
CSVLGLRNTEAFF
TGCAGCGTATTGGGCCTTAGGAACACTGAAGCTTTCTTT
>-|TRBJ2-7|TRBV5-5|once
CASRPTATYEQYF
TGTGCCAGCAGACCGACAGCTACCTACGAGCAGTACTTC
>TRBD1|TRBJ1-2|TRBV28|-
CASTTMDRGRGGYTF
TGTGCCAGCACCACTATGGACAGGGGGCGAGGGGGCTACACCTTC
>-|TRBJ1-1|TRBV4-2|-
CASSQGGATNTEAFF
TGTGCCAGCAGCCAAGGTGGGGCCACGAACACTGAAGCTTTCTTT
>-|TRBJ1-2|TRBV19|-
CASSIGPGNYGYTF
TGTGCCAGTAGTATAGGCCCGGGGAACTATGGCTACACCTTC
>TRBD1|TRBJ1-4|TRBV28|-
CASSLGGQVGANEKLFF
TGTGCCAGCAGTTTAGGGGGACAGGTGGGGGCTAATGAAAAACTGTTTTTT
>TRBD2|TRBJ2-1|TRBV13|-
CASRRAGGEQFF
TGTGCCAGCAGAAGAGCGGGAGGTGAGCAGTTCTTC
>-|TRBJ2-7|TRBV5-4|once
CASSHDEGGYEQYF
TGTGCCAGCAGCCACGACGAGGGAGGCTACGAGCAGTACTTC
>TRBD2|TRBJ2-7|TRBV6-6|-
CASSLAGSSYEQYF
TGTGCCAGCAGTCTAGCGGGAAGCTCCTACGAGCAGTACTTC
>TRBD2|TRBJ2-1|TRBV7-3|-
CASSPQRAGGKHEQFF
TGTGCCAGCAGCCCTCAGAGAGCGGGAGGGAAACACGAGCAGTTCTTC
>TRBD1|TRBJ2-1|TRBV5-4|-
CASSAGQGTYNEQFF
TGTGCCAGCAGCGCGGGACAGGGGACCTACAATGAGCAGTTCTTC
>-|TRBJ2-1|TRBV24-1|-
CATSVGSQQGQFF
TGTGCCACCAGTGTGGGGTCCCAGCAGGGGCAGTTCTTC
>-|TRBJ2-4|TRBV28|once
CASRGGGFNIQYF
TGTGCCAGCAGAGGAGGGGGCTTTAACATTCAGTACTTC
>-|TRBJ1-1|TRBV11-2|few
CASSLTPLNTEAFF
TGTGCCAGCAGTTTGACACCCCTGAACACTGAAGCTTTCTTT
>TRBD2|TRBJ2-4|TRBV3-1/TRBV3-2|-
CASSPGTSGVAKNIQYF
TGTGCCAGCAGCCCCGGGACTAGCGGAGTAGCCAAAAACATTCAGTACTTC
>-|TRBJ2-3|TRBV28|-
CASSTTPDTQYF
TGTGCCAGCAGCACGACACCAGATACGCAGTATTTT
>-|TRBJ2-5|TRBV7-8|-
CASSFGLAETQYF
TGTGCCAGCAGCTTCGGCCTAGCGGAGACCCAGTACTTC
>TRBD2|TRBJ2-5|TRBV6-1|-
CASSETSGTQETQYF
TGTGCCAGCAGTGAGACTAGCGGGACCCAAGAGACCCAGTACTTC
>TRBD1|TRBJ2-7|TRBV6-5|-
CASSYRDRGPYEQYF
TGTGCCAGCAGTTACCGGGACAGGGGTCCCTACGAGCAGTACTTC
>TRBD2|TRBJ2-7|TRBV9|few
CASSVGLAHYEQYF
TGTGCCAGCAGCGTAGGACTAGCTCACTACGAGCAGTACTTC
>-|TRBJ2-3|TRBV5-4|-
CASSLLKDTQYF
TGTGCCAGCAGCTTGTTAAAAGATACGCAGTATTTT
>-|TRBJ2-6|TRBV25-1|many
CASSERVSGANVLTF
TGTGCCAGCAGTGAACGGGTCTCTGGGGCCAACGTCCTGACTTTC
>TRBD1|TRBJ1-1|TRBV6-1|-
CASRRTGGLAEAFF
TGTGCCAGCAGAAGAACAGGGGGATTGGCTGAAGCTTTCTTT
>-|TRBJ2-1|TRBV5-4|few
CASSLAENNEQFF
TGTGCCAGCAGCTTGGCAGAAAACAATGAGCAGTTCTTC
>TRBD1|TRBJ2-7|TRBV30|-
CAWSPPTPRDRAYEQYF
TGTGCCTGGAGTCCCCCGACCCCCCGGGACAGGGCCTACGAGCAGTACTTC
>-|TRBJ2-7|TRBV5-1|-
CASSREGNLYEQYF
TGCGCCAGCAGCCGGGAAGGGAACCTCTACGAGCAGTACTTC
>-|TRBJ1-4|TRBV7-2|-
CASSFGGPTNEKLFF
TGTGCCAGCAGCTTCGGGGGTCCCACTAATGAAAAACTGTTTTTT
>TRBD1|TRBJ1-5|TRBV6-5|-
CASTTGGNQPQHF
TGTGCCAGCACCACAGGGGGCAATCAGCCCCAGCATTTT
>-|TRBJ1-5|TRBV29-1|few
CSTAENSNQPQHF
TGCAGCACCGCCGAGAATAGCAATCAGCCCCAGCATTTT
>-|TRBJ1-3|TRBV15|few
CATRPTGTGNTIYF
TGTGCCACCAGGCCAACCGGGACAGGAAACACCATATATTTT
>TRBD2|TRBJ2-7|TRBV6-5|few
CASSYERGRSGEQYF
TGTGCCAGCAGTTATGAACGCGGGAGGTCCGGCGAGCAGTACTTC
>-|TRBJ2-7|TRBV6-5|-
CASWSGSYEQYF
TGTGCCAGCTGGTCGGGTTCCTACGAGCAGTACTTC
>-|TRBJ2-4|TRBV19|-
CASSGRWEVLAKNIQYF
TGTGCCAGTAGTGGAAGGTGGGAGGTTCTAGCCAAAAACATTCAGTACTTC
>-|TRBJ2-2|TRBV28|-
CASSKEGDGELFF
TGTGCCAGCAGTAAAGAGGGGGACGGGGAGCTGTTTTTT
>TRBD2|TRBJ2-7|TRBV18|-
CASSPGVGTSSPEQYF
TGTGCCAGCTCACCAGGGGTTGGGACTAGCTCCCCCGAGCAGTACTTC